The 4 T cell receptor beta chains listed next were all sequenced from one sample in a study of PD-1 blockade in classical Hodgkin lymphoma (dated by TCRdb to 2018 to 2020). Library preparation used the immunoSEQ multiplex PCR assay. TCRdb mirrors the immuneACCESS table, restricted to in-frame sequences. Some clones are absent from its copies; in checked studies, under half trace to an unresolved V gene, and the reason for the others is unknown. The sample table records 89,000 or so clones; 80% to 95% of these occur just once. The top ten clones comprise less than 3% of the sample. In light of the paper, this sample's time point label describes: cycle 2 day 1 (C2D1) of nivolumab. Relapse after autologous stem cell transplantation had occurred in all trial patients, and cohorts A, B and C were distinguished by prior brentuximab vedotin exposure. Source: peripheral blood mononuclear cells (PBMCs), taken before the second cycle of nivolumab. Receptors originate from a human donor with classical Hodgkin lymphoma.

This clone has only one observation. J is TRBJ2-3 and V is TRBV27; D gene unclear. Trimming removed 4 bases from V and 0 bases from J, with 8 bases in between. The CDR3 runs to 14 residues. The germline V gene has CDR1 MNHEY and CDR2 SMNVEV (reference sequence). The CDR3 region has the DNA TGTGCCAGCAGTTCTACCACTAGCACAGATACGCAGTATTTT. It translates to CASSSTTSTDTQYF.

This sequence joins TRBV5-1 and TRBJ1-1; D possibly corresponds to TRBD1 (6 bases). The germline V gene has CDR1 SGHRS and CDR2 YFSETQ. The V end was cut by 3 bases, the J end by 1 base, with 16 bases between. The CDR3 consists of 16 residues. CDR3 coding DNA: TGCGCCAGCAGCTACATCCAACAGGGTAAGAACACTGAAGCTTTCTTT. Its protein is CASSYIQQGKNTEAFF.

The chain combines TRBV10-2 with TRBJ2-1; tentative D call: TRBD2 (7 bases). Germline V gene lookup returns CDR1 WSHSY and CDR2 SAAADI. This CDR3 is built from 16 residues. V was pared by 1 base and J by 3 bases, with 13 bases between. Here the CDR3 DNA reads TGCGCCAGCAGTGAGTGGGGGGGCCACAACTACAATGAGCAGTTCTTC. Translated, it gives CASSEWGGHNYNEQFF.

This chain links TRBV28 with TRBJ2-7, with 7 bases matching TRBD2. Germline CDR1 MDHEN, CDR2 SYDVKM. V lost 8 bases and J lost 3; bases outside the gene matches: 4. This CDR3 comprises 12 residues. The CDR3 loop is CASLGGGYEQYF. The CDR3 nucleotides are TGTGCCAGCTTAGGCGGGGGCTACGAGCAGTACTTC.